This entry lists 30 T cell receptor beta chains sequenced from one sample in a study of CD8 T cells in Susac syndrome. RNA was extracted with the RNeasy kit, and a quantity of roughly 0.45 to 1 ug was reverse transcribed using random hexamers. One entry per CDR3 protein results from TCRdb running MiXCR on the immunoSEQ multiplex PCR reads. Among approximately 150,000 distinct CDR3 sequences listed, 94% were seen once. Specimen: CD4+ T cells from PBMCs. These receptors all stem from a human donor with multiple sclerosis.

In this sample, this clonotype turned up once. The chain carries TRBV5-4 and TRBJ1-2, with TRBD1 identical over 9 bases. The CDR3 sequence is 16 residues long. Losses at the gene ends were 3 bases for V and 3 bases for J; bases not matched to a gene: 9. CDR1 and CDR2 (germline): SGHNT, YYREEE (reference sequence). CDR3 sequence: CASSSVKTGGHYGYTF. The DNA of the CDR3 is TGTGCCAGCAGCTCGGTAAAGACAGGGGGGCACTATGGCTACACCTTC.

CDR3 bases: TGTGCCAGCAGCTTGTTGGACAGAACGAACACTGAAGCTTTCTTT. As protein: CASSLLDRTNTEAFF. The chain has TRBV5-6 and TRBJ1-1; possibly TRBD1 for D (6 bases). V dropped 1 base and J dropped 1 base, with 11 bases sitting between them. The germline gives CDR1 SGHDT, CDR2 YYEEEE. The CDR3 totals 15 residues.

V usage is TRBV23-1 and J usage is TRBJ1-1; D may be TRBD1 (6 bases). TRBV23-1 is treated as an ORF (open reading frame) with a function not yet certain. This CDR3 is built from 14 residues. The V end was cut by 10 bases, the J end by 3 bases, with 18 bases between. Written as DNA, the CDR3 is TGCGCCAACAAGGGGGGCAGGGAGGACACTGAAGCTTTCTTT. As protein: CANKGGREDTEAFF.

This chain uses TRBV19 with TRBJ2-7; D possibly matches TRBD1 or TRBD2 (5 bases each). The germline V gene encodes CDR1 LNHDA and CDR2 SQIVND (reference sequence). V was trimmed by 8 bases and J by 1 base, leaving 12 bases between them. The length of the CDR3 is 13 residues. This CDR3 is CASSGTGSYEQYF. In DNA, the CDR3 is TGTGCCAGTTCCGGGACGGGTTCCTACGAGCAGTACTTC.

This chain uses TRBV18 with TRBJ1-5; the match to TRBD1 covers 7 bases. Germline values: CDR1 KGHSH, CDR2 LQKENI. This CDR3 region has 15 residues. J gave up 5 bases and V 5 bases, and 9 bases lay outside the gene matches. DNA of the CDR3: TGTGCCAGCTCATCCCCGCAGGGGGGAGATCAGCCCCAGCATTTT. Protein product: CASSSPQGGDQPQHF.

The rearrangement uses TRBV7-2 and TRBJ2-4; no clear D. V lost 1 base and J 6 bases, leaving 7 bases between the germline ends. CDR1 is SGHTA, CDR2 FQGNSA, per germline. The length of the CDR3 is 13 residues. The CDR3 reads CASSLGVRNIQYF. CDR3 in DNA: TGTGCCAGCAGCTTAGGGGTTAGAAACATTCAGTACTTC.

The rearrangement uses TRBV20-1 and TRBJ2-7; no clear D gene. The V and J ends lost 4 bases and 7 bases respectively, with 14 bases between them. CDR1 and CDR2 (germline): DFQATT, SNEGSKA (reference sequence). CDR3 length: 12 residues. Here the CDR3 DNA reads TGCAGTGCTATCGCTGCCCTCGGGGAGCAGTACTTC. Translating gives CSAIAALGEQYF.

V is TRBV29-1 and J is TRBJ1-1; no definite D call. Germline V gene lookup returns CDR1 SQVTM and CDR2 ANQGSEA. The CDR3 is 12 residues long. Trimming left V 3 bases short and J 3 bases short, with 8 bases between. Here the CDR3 reads CSVEGLDTEAFF. In nucleotides, the CDR3 is TGCAGCGTTGAGGGATTGGACACTGAAGCTTTCTTT.

The J gene is TRBJ2-1, the V gene TRBV4-1; D is unclear. The CDR3 is 15 amino acids. V lost 0 bases and J lost 4, with 10 bases in between. Germline V gene data show CDR1 as MGHRA and CDR2 as YSYEKL. The CDR3 is CASSQEARFYNEQFF. The CDR3 bases are TGCGCCAGCAGCCAAGAAGCAAGGTTTTACAATGAGCAGTTCTTC.

This chain links TRBV5-1 with TRBJ2-2, with D possibly being TRBD1 (5 bases). The germline V and J ends were trimmed by 4 bases and 0 bases, with 10 bases remaining between them. Germline values: CDR1 SGHRS, CDR2 YFSETQ. This CDR3 comprises 15 residues. The CDR3, as DNA: TGCGCCAGCAGCGTCGACAGCCCGAACACCGGGGAGCTGTTTTTT. This gives the protein CASSVDSPNTGELFF.

The V and J genes are TRBV2 and TRBJ1-5; no definite D call. Germline CDR1 is SNHLY and CDR2 is FYNNEI. Deletions cut 4 bases from V and 9 bases from J, with 13 bases between. CDR3 length: 13 residues. CDR3 loop: CASSGRPLTPQHF. The DNA of the CDR3 is TGTGCCAGCAGTGGGAGGCCCCTCACGCCCCAGCATTTT. The full variable domain, in which reference TRBV2 and TRBJ1-5 provide the parts outside the CDR3, is EPEVTQTPSHQVTQMGQEVILRCVPISNHLYFYWYRQILGQKVEFLVSFYNNEISEKSEIFDDQFSVERPDGSNFTLKIRSTKLEDSAMYFCASSGRPLTPQHFGDGTRLSIL.

The V and J genes are TRBV7-9 and TRBJ1-5; TRBD1 agrees at 7 bases. Germline trimming cut 5 bases from V and 0 bases from J; bases unmatched to any gene: 4. The CDR3 is 15 amino acids. Germline V lookup: CDR1 SEHNR, CDR2 FQNEAQ (reference sequence). Here the CDR3 DNA reads TGTGCCAGCAGCACGACAGGGAATAGCAATCAGCCCCAGCATTTT. It translates to CASSTTGNSNQPQHF.

The J gene is TRBJ2-5, the V gene TRBV30; 8 nucleotides line up with TRBD1. Germline V CDR1 and CDR2: GTSNPN, SVGIG (reference sequence). The V and J ends lost 0 bases and 4 bases, in that order; junction bases with no gene match: 1. The CDR3 is 13 amino acids. The CDR3 reads CAWSVQGVETQYF. The CDR3 coding sequence is TGTGCCTGGAGTGTACAGGGGGTAGAGACCCAGTACTTC.

The genes are TRBV5-1 and TRBJ2-7, with D unresolved. Trimming cost V 3 bases and J 4 bases, with 11 bases left between them. Per germline, CDR1 SGHRS and CDR2 YFSETQ. This CDR3 spans 13 amino acids. The CDR3 region has the DNA TGCGCCAGCAGCTCAACTGGGAATTACGAGCAGTACTTC. This sequence encodes CASSSTGNYEQYF.

This sequence joins TRBV7-9 and TRBJ1-1; the D gene is possibly TRBD1 (5 bases). This CDR3 is 14 amino acids long. The germline CDR1 and CDR2 sequences are SEHNR and FQNEAQ (reference sequence). Trimming pared 2 bases from V and 5 bases from J, leaving 12 bases between. The CDR3 nucleotides read TGTGCCAGCAGCTTAAAGCAGGGAGGGACTGAAGCTTTCTTT. Translation: CASSLKQGGTEAFF.

The V call is TRBV10-2, the J call TRBJ2-1; possibly TRBD2 for D (6 bases). Germline lookup yields CDR1 WSHSY and CDR2 SAAADI. Trimming pared 0 bases from V and 5 bases from J, leaving 14 bases between. This CDR3 has 16 residues. The CDR3 sequence is CASSESGRLGHNEQFF. CDR3 nucleotide sequence: TGCGCCAGCAGTGAGTCAGGGAGACTAGGGCACAATGAGCAGTTCTTC.

This clonotype showed up just once. This rearrangement joins TRBV29-1 to TRBJ2-1; possibly TRBD2 for D (6 bases). CDR1 SQVTM and CDR2 ANQGSEA come from the germline V gene. The CDR3 totals 13 residues. V dropped 5 bases and J dropped 8 bases, with 16 bases sitting between them. For the CDR3, the DNA is TGCAGCGTTTTGTCTAGCGAGAAGGATGAGCAGTTCTTC. It translates to CSVLSSEKDEQFF.

DNA for the CDR3: TGCAGTCAACGGGCCTACAATGAGCAGTTCTTC. This gives the protein CSQRAYNEQFF. The chain has TRBV20-1 and TRBJ2-1; D gene unclear. Germline V gene sequence: CDR1 DFQATT, CDR2 SNEGSKA (reference sequence). The V end was cut by 8 bases, the J end by 2 bases, with 7 bases between. The CDR3 runs 11 residues.

This clonotype appeared once. The rearrangement links TRBV12-3 or TRBV12-4 to TRBJ2-7, with a tentative D call TRBD2 (8 bases). The CDR3 extends over 16 amino acids. Trimming took off 7 bases at V and 4 bases at J, with 23 bases between the two ends. CDR3 region: CASTLQGTRSTYEQYF. CDR3 sequence (DNA): TGTGCCAGCACCCTACAGGGGACTAGATCCACATACGAGCAGTACTTC.

This clonotype was detected only once. The chain joins TRBV20-1 to TRBJ2-3; 10 positions match TRBD2. The CDR3 is made up of 14 amino acids. Germline CDR1 DFQATT, CDR2 SNEGSKA (reference sequence). The J segment lost 4 bases and the V segment lost 6 bases, leaving 7 bases of the junction unmatched. The CDR3, as DNA: TGCAGTGCGCGGACTAGCGGTTGGGCAGATACGCAGTATTTT. Translation gives CSARTSGWADTQYF.

The chain recombines TRBV3-1 with TRBJ2-7; D may be TRBD1 (6 bases). This CDR3 has 14 residues. Trimming removed 1 base at V and 3 bases at J, with 10 bases between. Germline CDR1 LGHDT, CDR2 YNNKEL (reference sequence). CDR3 nucleotide sequence: TGTGCCAGCAGCCAAGGCAGGGGCAGCTACGAGCAGTACTTC. Translating gives CASSQGRGSYEQYF.

The V and J genes are TRBV7-2 and TRBJ1-1, with a tentative D call TRBD1 (6 bases). V shed 5 bases and J shed 7 bases, with 20 bases lying between them. This CDR3 has 15 residues. The germline V gene has CDR1 SGHTA and CDR2 FQGNSA. CDR3 sequence (DNA): TGTGCCAGCAGCGAAAACCCGGGGGCGAGAGTTGAAGCTTTCTTT. Amino acid sequence: CASSENPGARVEAFF. The variable domain in full, with the rest retrieved from reference TRBV7-2 and TRBJ1-1, is GAGVSQSPSNKVTEKGKDVELRCDPISGHTALYWYRQSLGQGLEFLIYFQGNSAPDKSGLPSDRFSAERTGGSVSTLTIQRTQQEDSAVYLCASSENPGARVEAFFGQGTRLTVV.

V and J are TRBV10-3 and TRBJ2-3; no firm D call. The CDR3 length is 13 residues. Germline loops: CDR1 ENHRY, CDR2 SYGVKD. V was clipped by 3 bases and J by 0 bases, with 4 bases between them. The CDR3 protein is CAISDGSTDTQYF. In nucleotides, the CDR3 is TGTGCCATCAGTGACGGCAGCACAGATACGCAGTATTTT.

This clonotype was detected once. V is TRBV19 and J is TRBJ1-1; D is unresolved. The CDR3 length is 11 residues. CDR1 and CDR2 (germline): LNHDA, SQIVND (reference sequence). V lost 9 bases, J lost 10 bases, and 15 bases lay in between. Here the CDR3 DNA reads TGTGCCAGCTTTGCCGGGCCGGGAGCTTTCTTT. Encoded protein: CASFAGPGAFF.

This chain connects TRBV4-3 to TRBJ2-6; possible D gene TRBD2, 6 bases. Trimming took 2 bases from V and 0 from J, leaving 17 bases between them. From germline, CDR1 is LGHNA and CDR2 YSLEER. The CDR3 loop spans 19 amino acids. The CDR3: CASSQNAASVSSGANVLTF. CDR3 DNA sequence: TGCGCCAGCAGCCAAAACGCCGCTAGCGTAAGCTCTGGGGCCAACGTCCTGACTTTC.

The chain links TRBV4-3 to TRBJ2-7; possible D gene TRBD1, 5 bases. The CDR3 length is 14 residues. Germline lookup yields CDR1 LGHNA and CDR2 YSLEER. V was pared by 3 bases and J by 2 bases, with 11 bases between. The CDR3 sequence is CASSHADSTYEQYF. CDR3 nucleotides: TGCGCCAGCAGCCATGCCGACAGTACCTACGAGCAGTACTTC.

The gene calls are TRBV19 and TRBJ2-3; unclear D gene. V lost 3 bases to trimming and J lost 3 bases, with 7 bases between them. Looked up from germline, CDR1 is LNHDA and CDR2 is SQIVND (reference sequence). The CDR3 contains 13 residues. The CDR3 here is CASSIQDTDTQYF. CDR3 nucleotide sequence: TGTGCCAGTAGTATCCAAGATACAGATACGCAGTATTTT. Based on the CDR3 plus reference TRBV19 and TRBJ2-3, the full variable domain is DGGITQSPKYLFRKEGQNVTLSCEQNLNHDAMYWYRQDPGQGLRLIYYSQIVNDFQKGDIAEGYSVSREKKESFPLTVTSAQKNPTAFYLCASSIQDTDTQYFGPGTRLTVL.

The chain is built from TRBV2 and TRBJ1-2; a possible D gene is TRBD1 (5 bases). The CDR3 extends over 13 amino acids. The germline gives CDR1 SNHLY, CDR2 FYNNEI. V shed 1 base and J shed 7 bases, with 10 bases lying between them. This chain's CDR3 is CASSEERDRGYTF. For the CDR3, the DNA is TGTGCCAGCAGTGAAGAAAGGGACCGTGGCTACACCTTC.

The rearrangement joins TRBV19 to TRBJ1-5, with unresolved D. Germline V CDR1 and CDR2: LNHDA, SQIVND (reference sequence). The CDR3 length is 14 residues. V gave up 5 bases and J gave up 4 bases, with 12 bases separating them. In nucleotides, the CDR3 is TGTGCCAGTAGTGACCTCTCAGGTAATCAGCCCCAGCATTTT. This translates into CASSDLSGNQPQHF.

This clonotype was recorded only once. A read error may produce the germline difference seen at one junction end. The chain employs TRBV2 and TRBJ2-7; D is possibly TRBD2 (7 bases). Per the germline V gene, CDR1 is SNHLY and CDR2 is FYNNEI. CDR3 size: 14 residues. For the CDR3, the DNA is TGTGCCAGCGTTCGGGAGGACAGCAACTACGAGCAGTGCTTC. This gives the protein CASVREDSNYEQCF. Based on the CDR3 plus reference TRBV2 and TRBJ2-7, the full variable domain is EPEVTQTPSHQVTQMGQEVILRCVPISNHLYFYWYRQILGQKVEFLVSFYNNEISEKSEIFDDQFSVERPDGSNFTLKIRSTKLEDSAMYFCASVREDSNYEQCFGPGTRLTVT.